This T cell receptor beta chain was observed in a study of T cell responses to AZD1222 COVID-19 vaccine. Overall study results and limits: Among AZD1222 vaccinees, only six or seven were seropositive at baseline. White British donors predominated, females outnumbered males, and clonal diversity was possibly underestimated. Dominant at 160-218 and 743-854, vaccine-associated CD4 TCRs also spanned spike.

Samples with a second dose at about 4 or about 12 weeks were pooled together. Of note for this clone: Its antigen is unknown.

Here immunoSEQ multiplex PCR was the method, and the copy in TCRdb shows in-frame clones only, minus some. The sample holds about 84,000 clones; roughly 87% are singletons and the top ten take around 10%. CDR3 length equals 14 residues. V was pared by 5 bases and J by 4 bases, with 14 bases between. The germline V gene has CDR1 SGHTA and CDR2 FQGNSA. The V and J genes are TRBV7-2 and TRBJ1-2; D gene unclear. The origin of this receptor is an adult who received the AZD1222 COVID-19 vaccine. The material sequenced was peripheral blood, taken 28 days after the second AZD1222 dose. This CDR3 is CASSRRVMGYGYTF. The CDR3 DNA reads TGTGCCAGCAGCCGTCGGGTAATGGGCTATGGCTACACCTTC.